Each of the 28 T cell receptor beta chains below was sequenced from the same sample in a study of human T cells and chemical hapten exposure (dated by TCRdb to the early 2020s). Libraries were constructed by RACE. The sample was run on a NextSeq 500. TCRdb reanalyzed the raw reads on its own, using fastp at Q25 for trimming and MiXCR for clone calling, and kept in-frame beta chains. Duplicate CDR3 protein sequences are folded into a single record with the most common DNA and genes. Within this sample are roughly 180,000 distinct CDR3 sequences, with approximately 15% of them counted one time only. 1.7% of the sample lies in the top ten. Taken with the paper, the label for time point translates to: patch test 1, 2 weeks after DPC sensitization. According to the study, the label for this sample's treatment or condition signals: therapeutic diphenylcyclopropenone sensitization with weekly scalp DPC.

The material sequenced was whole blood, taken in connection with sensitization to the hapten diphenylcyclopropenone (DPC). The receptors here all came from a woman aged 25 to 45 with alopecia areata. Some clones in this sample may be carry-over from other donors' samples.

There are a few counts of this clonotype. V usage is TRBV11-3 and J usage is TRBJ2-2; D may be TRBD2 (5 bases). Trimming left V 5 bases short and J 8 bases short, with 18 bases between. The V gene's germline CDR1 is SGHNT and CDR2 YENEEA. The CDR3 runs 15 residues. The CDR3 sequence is CASSGRTFQLGELFF. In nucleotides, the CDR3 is TGTGCCAGCAGCGGGCGGACTTTCCAACTGGGGGAGCTGTTTTTT. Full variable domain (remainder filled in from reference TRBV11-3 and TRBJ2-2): EAGVVQSPRYKIIEKKQPVAFWCNPISGHNTLYWYLQNLGQGPELLIRYENEEAVDDSQLPKDRFSAERLKGVDSTLKIQPAELGDSAVYLCASSGRTFQLGELFFGEGSRLTVL.

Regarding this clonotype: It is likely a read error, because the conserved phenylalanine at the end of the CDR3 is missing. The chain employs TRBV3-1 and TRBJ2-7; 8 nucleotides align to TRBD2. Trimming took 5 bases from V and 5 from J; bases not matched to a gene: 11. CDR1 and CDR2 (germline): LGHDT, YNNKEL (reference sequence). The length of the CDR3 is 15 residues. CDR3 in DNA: TGTGCCAGCAGCAACTCCGACGGGAGGGCCGACGAGCAGTACCTC. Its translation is CASSNSDGRADEQYL.

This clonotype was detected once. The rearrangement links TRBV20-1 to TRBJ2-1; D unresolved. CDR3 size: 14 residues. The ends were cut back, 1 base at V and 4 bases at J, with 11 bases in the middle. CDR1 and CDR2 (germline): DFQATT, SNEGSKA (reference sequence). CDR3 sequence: CSARALDRYNEQFF. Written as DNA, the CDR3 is TGCAGTGCTAGAGCCCTAGACCGGTACAATGAGCAGTTCTTC.

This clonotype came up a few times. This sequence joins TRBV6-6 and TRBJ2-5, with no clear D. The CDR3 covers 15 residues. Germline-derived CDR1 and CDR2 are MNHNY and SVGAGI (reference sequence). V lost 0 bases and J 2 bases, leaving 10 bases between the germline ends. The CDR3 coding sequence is TGTGCCAGCAGTTACTCTGGGCAGTCACAAGAGACCCAGTACTTC. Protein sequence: CASSYSGQSQETQYF.

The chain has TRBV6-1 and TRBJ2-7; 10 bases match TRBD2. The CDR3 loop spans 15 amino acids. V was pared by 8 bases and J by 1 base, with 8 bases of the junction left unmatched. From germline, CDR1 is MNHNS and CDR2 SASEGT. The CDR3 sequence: CASLSGRARSYEQYF. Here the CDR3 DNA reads TGTGCCAGCCTCAGCGGGAGGGCCCGTTCCTACGAGCAGTACTTC.

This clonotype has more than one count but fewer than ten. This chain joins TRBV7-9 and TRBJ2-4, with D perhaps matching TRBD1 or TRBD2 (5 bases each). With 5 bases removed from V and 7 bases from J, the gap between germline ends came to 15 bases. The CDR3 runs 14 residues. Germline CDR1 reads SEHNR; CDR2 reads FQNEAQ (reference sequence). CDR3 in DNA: TGTGCCAGCAGCCGCTGGGACCGAGGGAACATTCAGTACTTC. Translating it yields CASSRWDRGNIQYF.

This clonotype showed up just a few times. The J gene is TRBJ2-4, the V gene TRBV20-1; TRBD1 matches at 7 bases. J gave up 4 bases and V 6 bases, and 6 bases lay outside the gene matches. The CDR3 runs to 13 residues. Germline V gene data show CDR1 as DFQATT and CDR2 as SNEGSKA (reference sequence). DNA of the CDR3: TGCAGTGCCCCGGACAGGACAAAAAACATTCAGTACTTC. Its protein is CSAPDRTKNIQYF.

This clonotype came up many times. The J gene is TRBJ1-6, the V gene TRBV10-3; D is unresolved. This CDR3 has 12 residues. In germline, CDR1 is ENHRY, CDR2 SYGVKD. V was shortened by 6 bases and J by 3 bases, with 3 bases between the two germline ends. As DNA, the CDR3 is TGTGCCATCAGGGACTATAATTCACCCCTCCACTTT. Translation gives CAIRDYNSPLHF.

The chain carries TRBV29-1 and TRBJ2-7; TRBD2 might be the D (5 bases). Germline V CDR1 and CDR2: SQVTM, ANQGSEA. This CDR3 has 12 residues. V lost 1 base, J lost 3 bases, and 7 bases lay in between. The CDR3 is CSVEASNYEQYF. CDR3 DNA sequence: TGCAGCGTTGAAGCTAGCAACTACGAGCAGTACTTC.

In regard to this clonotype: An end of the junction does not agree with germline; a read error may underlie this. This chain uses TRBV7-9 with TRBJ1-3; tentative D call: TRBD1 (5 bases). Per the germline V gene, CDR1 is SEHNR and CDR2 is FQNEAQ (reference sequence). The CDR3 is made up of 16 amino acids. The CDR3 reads CASSLQGTSRGNTVYF. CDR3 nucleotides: TGTGCCAGCAGCTTGCAAGGGACGAGCCGGGGAAACACCGTATATTTT.

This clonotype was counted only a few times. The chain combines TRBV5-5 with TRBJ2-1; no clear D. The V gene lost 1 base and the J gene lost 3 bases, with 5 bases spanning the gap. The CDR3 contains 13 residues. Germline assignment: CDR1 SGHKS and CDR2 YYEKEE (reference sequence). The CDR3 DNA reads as TGTGCCAGCAGCTTGAACAGCTACAATGAGCAGTTCTTC. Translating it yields CASSLNSYNEQFF.

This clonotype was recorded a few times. CDR3 DNA sequence: TGCAGTGCTACCGGGACGACGCCCGGGGAGCTGTTTTTT. Its translation: CSATGTTPGELFF. The chain has TRBV20-1 and TRBJ2-2; the D call may be TRBD1 or TRBD2 (5 bases each). Trimming took off 4 bases at V and 6 bases at J, with 12 bases between the two ends. The CDR3 has 13 residues. Per germline, CDR1 DFQATT and CDR2 SNEGSKA (reference sequence).

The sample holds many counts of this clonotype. CDR3: CATIWGRTSSITDTQYF. DNA of the CDR3: TGTGCCACCATCTGGGGTCGCACGTCGTCGATCACAGATACGCAGTATTTT. V usage is TRBV15 and J usage is TRBJ2-3, with D unclear. Germline V gene lookup returns CDR1 LNHNV and CDR2 YYDKDF (reference sequence). Trimming pared 7 bases from V and 2 bases from J, leaving 22 bases between. The CDR3 covers 17 residues.

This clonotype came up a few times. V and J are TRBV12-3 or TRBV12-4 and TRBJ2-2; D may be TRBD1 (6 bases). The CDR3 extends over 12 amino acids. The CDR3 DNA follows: TGTGCTAAGGCAGGGGCGACCGGGGAGCTGTTTTTT. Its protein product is CAKAGATGELFF.

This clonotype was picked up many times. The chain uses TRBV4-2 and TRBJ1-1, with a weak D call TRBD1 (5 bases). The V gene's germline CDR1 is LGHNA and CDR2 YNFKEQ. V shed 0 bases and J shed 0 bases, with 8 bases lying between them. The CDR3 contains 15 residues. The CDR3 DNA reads TGTGCCAGCAGCCAAGAGACAGCCATGAACACTGAAGCTTTCTTT. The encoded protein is CASSQETAMNTEAFF.

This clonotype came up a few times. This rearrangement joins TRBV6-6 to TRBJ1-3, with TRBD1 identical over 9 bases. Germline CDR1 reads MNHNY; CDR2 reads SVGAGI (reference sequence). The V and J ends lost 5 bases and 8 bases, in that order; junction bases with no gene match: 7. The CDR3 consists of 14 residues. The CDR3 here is CASSQQGAGYTIYF. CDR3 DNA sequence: TGTGCCAGCAGTCAACAGGGGGCCGGCTACACCATATATTTT.

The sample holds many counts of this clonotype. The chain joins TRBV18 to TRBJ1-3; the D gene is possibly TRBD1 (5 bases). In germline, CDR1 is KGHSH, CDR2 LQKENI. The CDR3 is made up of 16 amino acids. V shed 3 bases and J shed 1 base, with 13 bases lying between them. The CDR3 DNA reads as TGTGCCAGCTCACCTCAGGAGACAGCGTCTGGAAACACCATATATTTT. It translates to CASSPQETASGNTIYF.

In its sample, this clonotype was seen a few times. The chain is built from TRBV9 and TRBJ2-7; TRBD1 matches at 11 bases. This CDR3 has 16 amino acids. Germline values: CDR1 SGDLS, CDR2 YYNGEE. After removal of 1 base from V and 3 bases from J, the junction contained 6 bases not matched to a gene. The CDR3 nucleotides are TGTGCCAGCAGCGTAAGTTCTGGGACAGGGGGCTACGAGCAGTACTTC. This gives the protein CASSVSSGTGGYEQYF.

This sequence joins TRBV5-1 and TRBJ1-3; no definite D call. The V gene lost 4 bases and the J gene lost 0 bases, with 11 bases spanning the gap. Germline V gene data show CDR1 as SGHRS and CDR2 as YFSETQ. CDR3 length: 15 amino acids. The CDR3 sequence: CASSNGRISGNTIYF. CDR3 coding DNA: TGCGCCAGCAGCAACGGACGGATCTCTGGAAACACCATATATTTT.

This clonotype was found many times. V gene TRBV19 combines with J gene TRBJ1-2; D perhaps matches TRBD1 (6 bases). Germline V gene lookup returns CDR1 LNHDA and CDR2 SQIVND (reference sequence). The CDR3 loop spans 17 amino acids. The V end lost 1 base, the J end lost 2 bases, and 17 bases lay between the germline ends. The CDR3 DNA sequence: TGTGCCAGTAGTATAGCCCTCTACAGGGTGGGAAACTATGGCTACACCTTC. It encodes CASSIALYRVGNYGYTF.

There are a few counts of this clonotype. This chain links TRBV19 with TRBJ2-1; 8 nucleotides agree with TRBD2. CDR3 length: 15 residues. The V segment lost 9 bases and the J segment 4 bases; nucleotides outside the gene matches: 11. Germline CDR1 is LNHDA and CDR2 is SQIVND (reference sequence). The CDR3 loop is CASSRAGGLYNEQFF. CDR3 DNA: TGTGCCAGCTCTAGGGCGGGGGGCCTTTACAATGAGCAGTTCTTC.

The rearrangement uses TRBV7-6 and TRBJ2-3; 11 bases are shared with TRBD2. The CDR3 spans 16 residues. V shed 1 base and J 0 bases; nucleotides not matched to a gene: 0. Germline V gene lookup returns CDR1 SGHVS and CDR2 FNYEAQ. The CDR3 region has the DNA TGTGCCAGCAGCTTAGGGACTAGCGGGAGCACAGATACGCAGTATTTT. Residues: CASSLGTSGSTDTQYF.

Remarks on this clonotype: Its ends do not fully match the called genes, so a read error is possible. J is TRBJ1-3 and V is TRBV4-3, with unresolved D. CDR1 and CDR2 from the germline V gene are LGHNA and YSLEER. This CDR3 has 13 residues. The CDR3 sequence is CVSSQDRENTIYF. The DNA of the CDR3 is TGCGTCAGCAGCCAAGATCGGGAAAACACCATATATTTT.

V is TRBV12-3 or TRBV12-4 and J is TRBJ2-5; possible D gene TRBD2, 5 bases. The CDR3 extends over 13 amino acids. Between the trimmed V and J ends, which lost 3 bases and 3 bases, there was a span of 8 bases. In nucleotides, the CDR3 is TGTGCCAGCAGTTTCTTCGGGGAAGAGACCCAGTACTTC. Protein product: CASSFFGEETQYF.

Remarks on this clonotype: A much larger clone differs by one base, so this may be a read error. The CDR3 DNA reads TGCAGTGCTAGAGATCGGTGGCGCGGACCGAACACCGGGGAGCTGATTTTT. This encodes CSARDRWRGPNTGELIF. J is TRBJ2-2 and V is TRBV20-1, with a weak D call TRBD2 (5 bases). Germline loops: CDR1 DFQATT, CDR2 SNEGSKA (reference sequence). The CDR3 is 17 residues long.

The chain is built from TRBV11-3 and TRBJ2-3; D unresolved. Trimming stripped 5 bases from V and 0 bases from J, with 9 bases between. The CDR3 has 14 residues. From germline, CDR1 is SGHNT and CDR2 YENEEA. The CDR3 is CASSPVASTDTQYF. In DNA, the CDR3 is TGTGCCAGCAGCCCCGTCGCTAGCACAGATACGCAGTATTTT.

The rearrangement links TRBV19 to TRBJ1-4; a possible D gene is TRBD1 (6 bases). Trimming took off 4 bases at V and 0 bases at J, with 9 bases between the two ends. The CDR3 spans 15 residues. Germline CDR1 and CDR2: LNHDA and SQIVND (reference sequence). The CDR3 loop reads CASSTRQATNEKLFF. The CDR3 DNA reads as TGTGCCAGTAGTACCCGACAGGCAACTAATGAAAAACTGTTTTTT. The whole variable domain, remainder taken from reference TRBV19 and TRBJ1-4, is DGGITQSPKYLFRKEGQNVTLSCEQNLNHDAMYWYRQDPGQGLRLIYYSQIVNDFQKGDIAEGYSVSREKKESFPLTVTSAQKNPTAFYLCASSTRQATNEKLFFGSGTQLSVL.

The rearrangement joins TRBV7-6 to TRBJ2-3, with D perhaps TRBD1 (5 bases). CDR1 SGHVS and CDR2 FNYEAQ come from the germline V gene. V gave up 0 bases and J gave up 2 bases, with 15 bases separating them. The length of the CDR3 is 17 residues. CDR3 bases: TGTGCCAGCAGCTTAGCGAGGACCAGGGCACCCACAGATACGCAGTATTTT. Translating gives CASSLARTRAPTDTQYF.